This T cell receptor (beta chain) was captured by sequencing in a study of metastatic and nonmetastatic thyroid tumors. In the study overall: Where malignant and benign thyroid patients were concerned, repertoires were compared across blood and tumor or nodule tissue.

Details on this clone: Antigen unknown.

Study conclusions and caveats: Reportedly, malignant thyroid tumors had significantly higher TCR beta diversity than benign nodules, in blood and tumor.

All patients were untreated before thyroid surgery. In the original workflow: Clinicopathological groups of papillary thyroid cancer showed CDR3 differences that were used to build a distant-metastasis classifier. TCRdb reprocessed the PCR reads via MiXCR. What appears here as the V and J calls and clone size reflects TCRdb's work, not the paper's. The table lists about 93,000 clones, over 9.5% of them singletons. The CDR3 totals 13 residues. Per the germline V gene, CDR1 is SGHNT and CDR2 is YENEEA. V shed 4 bases and J 3 bases; nucleotides not matched to a gene: 2. This TCR was sampled from a female donor with papillary thyroid cancer or a benign thyroid nodule (not recorded which). Some clones in this sample may be carry-over from other donors' samples. The genes are TRBV11-3 and TRBJ2-7, with TRBD2 matching 8 bases. The sequenced sample consisted of blood. In DNA, the CDR3 is TGTGCCAGCAGCTGGGGGACTAGCTACGAGCAGTACTTC. It specifies CASSWGTSYEQYF.